This T cell receptor beta chain originates from a study of identical twins. Findings and caveats of the study: High-abundance cord blood beta clonotypes had fewer insertions; memory repertoires showed none. Twin-shared out-of-frame alpha sequences showed excess low generation probability.

A word on this clonotype: Its antigen is unknown.

The donors were all healthy and Caucasian. TCRdb called the 5' RACE reads again in MiXCR, with one record for every CDR3 protein. The sample consists of 350,000 to 600,000 distinct CDR3 sequences, 13% to 15% of them appearing once. After removal of 3 bases from V and 8 bases from J, the junction contained 6 bases not matched to a gene. CDR3 length equals 14 residues. Germline V gene lookup returns CDR1 MDHEN and CDR2 SYDVKM. Another study also made use of these data, one on yellow fever vaccine responses in identical twins. This second report adds: Reported findings indicate that twins' vaccine T cell responses seemed partially convergent, partially personalized.

This receptor was taken from a woman between 18 and 29 years old in good health. V is TRBV28 and J is TRBJ2-1, with 8 bases aligning to TRBD2. The sample comprised CD4+ T cells sorted from blood. CDR3 amino acids: CASSLTGGRYEQFF. In DNA, the CDR3 is TGTGCCAGCAGTTTGACGGGGGGGCGGTATGAGCAGTTCTTC.